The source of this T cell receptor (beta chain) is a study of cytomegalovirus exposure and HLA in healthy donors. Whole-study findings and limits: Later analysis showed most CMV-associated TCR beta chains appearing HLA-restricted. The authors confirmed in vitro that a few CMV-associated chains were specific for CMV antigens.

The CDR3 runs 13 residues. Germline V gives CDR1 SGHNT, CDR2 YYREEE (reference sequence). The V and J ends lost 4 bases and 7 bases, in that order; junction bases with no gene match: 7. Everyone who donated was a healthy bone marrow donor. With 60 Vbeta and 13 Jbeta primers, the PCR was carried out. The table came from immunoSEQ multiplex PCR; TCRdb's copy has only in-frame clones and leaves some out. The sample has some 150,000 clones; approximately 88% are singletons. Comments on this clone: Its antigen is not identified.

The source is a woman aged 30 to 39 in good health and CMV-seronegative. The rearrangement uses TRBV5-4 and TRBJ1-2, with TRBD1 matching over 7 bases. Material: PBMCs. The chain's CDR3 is CASSVKGAGGYTF. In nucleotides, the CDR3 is TGTGCCAGCAGCGTGAAGGGGGCGGGTGGCTACACCTTC. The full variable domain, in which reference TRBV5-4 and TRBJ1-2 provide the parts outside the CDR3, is ETGVTQSPTHLIKTRGQQVTLRCSSQSGHNTVSWYQQALGQGPQFIFQYYREEENGRGNFPPRFSGLQFPNYSSELNVNALELDDSALYLCASSVKGAGGYTFGSGTRLTVV.